A selection of T cell receptor beta chains follows, all from one sample in a study of human T cells and chemical hapten exposure. MiXCR, applied by TCRdb to the RACE reads, yields one record per CDR3 protein. This sample has 100,000 or so distinct CDR3 sequences; 7% to 10% occur once, and the top ten carry approximately 1.9%. Sequencing used whole blood, obtained in connection with sensitization to the hapten diphenylcyclopropenone (DPC). All receptors come from a woman in her thirties or forties with alopecia areata. Some clones in this sample may be carry-over from other donors' samples. The CDR3 runs from the conserved cysteine through the conserved F or W. A D gene is named only where the DNA matches it firmly. The size of a clone is reported for some rows only, either as once, few or many, or as a class for expanded clones.

TGTGCCAGTCGGCCTGGCACTGCCTCCTACGAGCAGTACTTC,CASRPGTASYEQYF,few,TRBJ2-7,TRBV25-1,-
TGTGCCAGCAGCCAGAAGGTAGATAGCAATCAGCCCCAGCATTTT,CASSQKVDSNQPQHF,many,TRBJ1-5,TRBV4-2,-
TGTGCCATCAGTGGGGGGACAGGGAACACTGAAGCTTTCTTT,CAISGGTGNTEAFF,many,TRBJ1-1,TRBV10-3,TRBD1
TGCAGTGCTAGTACCAACTGGCCCGTCAATGAGCAGTTCTTC,CSASTNWPVNEQFF,many,TRBJ2-1,TRBV20-1,-
TGTGCTAGCGGGAGGGACGGCGGGGAGCTGTTTTTT,CASGRDGGELFF,-,TRBJ2-2,TRBV12-5,TRBD2
TGTGCCAGCAGTCCGACTAGCGGGATCCCCGGGGAGCTGTTTTTT,CASSPTSGIPGELFF,-,TRBJ2-2,TRBV6-5,TRBD2
TGTGCCAGCAGCTTCGGCGTACTCGACGAGCAGTACTTC,CASSFGVLDEQYF,few,TRBJ2-7,TRBV7-2,-
TGCGCCAGCAGCCAAGAATCCGGGCTAGAAGAGACCCAGTACTTC,CASSQESGLEETQYF,many,TRBJ2-5,TRBV4-1,-
TGTGCCTGGCACAGGGCTCCCTCTGGAAACACCATATATTTT,CAWHRAPSGNTIYF,few,TRBJ1-3,TRBV30,-
TGTGCCAGCACCTGGACTAGCGGGAGGGCCGGAGAGCAGTACTTC,CASTWTSGRAGEQYF,few,TRBJ2-7,TRBV6-1,TRBD2
TGTGCCAGCAGCCAAGATTTTGCAGTGACCCAGTACTTC,CASSQDFAVTQYF,few,TRBJ2-5,TRBV14,-
TGTGCCAGCAGTCAGGACGGCCCCTACGAGCAGTACTTC,CASSQDGPYEQYF,many,TRBJ2-7,TRBV27,-